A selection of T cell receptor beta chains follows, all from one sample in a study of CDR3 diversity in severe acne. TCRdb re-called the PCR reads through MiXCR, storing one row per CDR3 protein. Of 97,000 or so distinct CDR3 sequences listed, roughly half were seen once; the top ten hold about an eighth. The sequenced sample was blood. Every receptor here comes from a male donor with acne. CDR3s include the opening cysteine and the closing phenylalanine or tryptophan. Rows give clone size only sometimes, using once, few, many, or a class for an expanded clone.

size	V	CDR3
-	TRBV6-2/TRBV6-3	CASSYPFGLADLPSPPDTQYF
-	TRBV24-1	CATSAHPEDSSFYICSARVGEQYF
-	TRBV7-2	CASSLRTGGLKYNEQLF
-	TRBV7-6	CASSLDSVRGSEKLFF
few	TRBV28	CASHQEGRNTIYF
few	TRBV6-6	CASSSPGNNEQFF
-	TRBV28	CASSPTSGKNTRETQYF
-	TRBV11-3	CASSLSGSGGRLNTGELFF
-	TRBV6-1	CASRGQGQETQYF
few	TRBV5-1	CASGRQGTGELFF
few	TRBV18	CASSPATGYYQETQYF
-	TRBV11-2	CASSLGTGYTGELFF
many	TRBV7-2	CASSLGGQPRNYEQYF
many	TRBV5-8	CASSSTGGNGLETQYF
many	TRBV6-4	CASSETSGGADTQYF
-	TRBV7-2	CASSIAREEQFF
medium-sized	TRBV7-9	CASSLGDEQYF
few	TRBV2	CASSLAGQPQHF
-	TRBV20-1	CSARTGRQPQHF
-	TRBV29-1	CSVEDYRYSNQPQHF
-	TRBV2	CASSPEAQVGQPQHF
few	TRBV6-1	CASSERGGWSYGYTF
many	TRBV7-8	CASSLGLAGATGELFF
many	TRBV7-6	CASSPTAGNNNEQFF
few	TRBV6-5	CASSFDRDHQPQHF
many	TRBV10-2	CASSESLAGGTDTQYF
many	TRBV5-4	CASRGLAGANTGELFF
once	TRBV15	CATSRDWTDRAGANVLTF